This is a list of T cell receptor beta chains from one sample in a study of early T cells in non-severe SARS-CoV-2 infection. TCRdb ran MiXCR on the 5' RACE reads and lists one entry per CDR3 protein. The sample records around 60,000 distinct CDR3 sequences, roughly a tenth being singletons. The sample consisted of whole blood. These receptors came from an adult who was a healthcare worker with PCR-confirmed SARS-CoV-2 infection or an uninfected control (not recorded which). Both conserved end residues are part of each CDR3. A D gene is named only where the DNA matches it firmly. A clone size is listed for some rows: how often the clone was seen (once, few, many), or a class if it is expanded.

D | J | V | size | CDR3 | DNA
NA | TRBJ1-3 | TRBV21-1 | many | CASSTGTSGNTIYF | TGTGCCAGCAGCACCGGGACGTCTGGAAACACCATATATTTT
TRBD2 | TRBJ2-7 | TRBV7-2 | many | CASSLIAGAAGEQYF | TGTGCCAGCAGCCTCATAGCGGGAGCAGCGGGAGAGCAGTACTTC
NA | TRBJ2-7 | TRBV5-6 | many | CASSLETTGTSYEQYF | TGTGCCAGCAGCTTGGAAACTACGGGGACTTCCTACGAGCAGTACTTC
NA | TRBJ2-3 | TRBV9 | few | CASSGKSTDTQYF | TGTGCCAGCAGCGGGAAAAGCACAGATACGCAGTATTTT
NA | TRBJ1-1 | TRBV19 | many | CASTAHMNTEAFF | TGTGCCAGTACCGCACACATGAACACTGAAGCTTTCTTT
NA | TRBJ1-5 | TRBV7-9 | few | CASSSWTVTSNQPQHF | TGTGCCAGCAGCTCTTGGACGGTAACTAGCAATCAGCCCCAGCATTTT
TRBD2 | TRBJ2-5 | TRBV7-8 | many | CASSRSGSFETQYF | TGTGCCAGCAGCCGTAGCGGGAGCTTTGAGACCCAGTACTTC
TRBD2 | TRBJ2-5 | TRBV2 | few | CASSGNRLAQETQYF | TGTGCCAGCAGTGGAAACAGACTAGCCCAAGAGACCCAGTACTTC
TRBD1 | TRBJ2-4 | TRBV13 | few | CASSEGQENIQYF | TGTGCCAGCAGCGAGGGACAGGAAAACATTCAGTACTTC
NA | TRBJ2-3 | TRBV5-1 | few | CASSTFTGRDSTDTQYF | TGCGCCAGCAGTACCTTTACAGGGCGCGACTCCACAGATACGCAGTATTTT
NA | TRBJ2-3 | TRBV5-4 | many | CASSWIGTDGTDTQYF | TGTGCCAGCAGCTGGATAGGGACGGACGGAACCGATACGCAGTATTTT
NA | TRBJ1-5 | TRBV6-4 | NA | CASSDGRLDSNQPQHF | TGTGCCAGCAGTGATGGACGGTTAGATAGCAATCAGCCCCAGCATTTT
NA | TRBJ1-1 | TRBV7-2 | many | CASSLLRNTEAFF | TGTGCCAGCAGCTTATTGAGGAACACTGAAGCTTTCTTT
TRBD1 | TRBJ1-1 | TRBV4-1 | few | CASSPGPGQGLITEAFF | TGCGCCAGCAGCCCGGGACCGGGACAGGGCTTGATAACTGAAGCTTTCTTT
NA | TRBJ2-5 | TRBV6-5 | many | CASSYGFDYQETQYF | TGTGCCAGCAGTTACGGGTTCGACTACCAAGAGACCCAGTACTTC
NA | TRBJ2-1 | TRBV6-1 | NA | CASSESGGIGNEQFF | TGTGCCAGCAGTGAATCAGGCGGGATTGGCAATGAGCAGTTCTTC
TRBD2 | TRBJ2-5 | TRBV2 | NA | CASSRLAEETQYF | TGTGCCAGCAGCCGACTAGCGGAGGAGACCCAGTACTTC